This T cell receptor (beta chain) came from a study of T cell repertoires in cytomegalovirus infection. Study information: Both CMV infection and a matching HLA type were indicated by public TCR beta signatures.

Whole-study results and caveats: Cumulative frequency of public TCR beta families picked out carriers of CMV plus the relevant HLA. Dominating the ex vivo response were HLA-C-restricted CMV-specific TCR beta clonotypes.

TCRdb used MiXCR to reprocess the reads, holding one entry per CDR3 protein. The sample includes about 160,000 distinct CDR3 sequences, 17% of them seen just once. This clonotype was counted a few times. Its antigen is as yet unknown. V lost 8 bases, J lost 9 bases, and 11 bases lay in between. The CDR3 extends over 11 amino acids. Germline-derived CDR1 and CDR2 are SGHTA and FQGNSA. The sequenced sample was CD8+ T cells from PBMCs. The chain joins TRBV7-2 to TRBJ2-1, with no clear D. The source of this sequence is a human donor in good health (CMV status not recorded). Some clones in this sample may be carry-over from other donors' samples. Here the CDR3 DNA reads TGTGCCAGCGCTTTGGTAGGTGAGCAGTTCTTC. Its translation: CASALVGEQFF.